This TCR beta chain was recovered during a study of blood T cell repertoires in COVID-19. This clone was seen only a few times. This CDR3 region has 13 residues. Germline lookup yields CDR1 SGHRS and CDR2 YFSETQ. The V gene lost 4 bases and the J gene lost 6 bases, with 13 bases spanning the gap. Repertoires were generated with immunoSEQ multiplex PCR, while TCRdb's copy carries only in-frame clones and drops some. Found here are approximately 150,000 clones, around 82% of them singletons; the top ten hold about 5.6%. Study members were between 18 and 89 years old and lived in over 20 US regions. This chain joins TRBV5-1 and TRBJ1-2; possibly TRBD1 for D (5 bases). The sample taken for sequencing was PBMCs or T cells enriched from blood (not recorded which). This clonotype was obtained from a man aged 40-50 years who had recovered from COVID-19. CDR3 in DNA: TGCGCCAGCAGCGCCCAGGGAAGGGATGGCTACACCTTC. The encoded protein is CASSAQGRDGYTF.